This T cell receptor (beta chain) was documented in a study of CD8+ T cells in alopecia areata. Overall study context: Oral tofacitinib, 5 to 10 mg twice daily, was given in an open-label trial.

Study-wide results and caveats: Lesional scalp exceeded normal scalp in clonality, especially in alopecia totalis/universalis.

Per germline, CDR1 GTSNPN and CDR2 SVGIG (reference sequence). Deletions cut 3 bases from V and 0 bases from J, with 9 bases between. The CDR3 runs 13 residues. The sequencing template was cDNA reverse transcribed from extracted RNA. TCRdb's table, derived via immunoSEQ multiplex PCR, lists solely in-frame clones and lacks some. The table includes just over 150,000 clones, around half detected once. Turning to this clone: Antigen specificity is unknown. Other DNA sequences from this sample encode an identical CDR3 as well.

The investigators collected lesional scalp punch biopsies and peripheral blood from alopecia areata patients. A FACSAria was used to sort CD4+ and CD8+ T cells. These cells came from PBMCs. The J gene is TRBJ2-7, the V gene TRBV30; possibly TRBD1 for D (5 bases). Here the sequenced sample was CD8+ T cells sorted from blood, taken at week 0. The origin of this receptor is a human donor with alopecia areata. CDR3 DNA: TGTGCCTGGAGCGTAGGGGCCTCCTACGAGCAGTACTTC. This encodes CAWSVGASYEQYF.